The source of this T cell receptor (beta chain) is a study of T cells in women clearing cervical HPV infection. With regard to this clone: Antigen specificity is unknown. The read halts 3 residues ahead of the CDR3 end, with the missing end drawn from the germline J gene.

The study, taken as a whole, reports: A classifier using richness and V gene abundances reached an AUC of 0.7 to 0.9. Richness differences could reflect unmeasured T-cell content per sample.

The assay was immunoSEQ multiplex PCR, and TCRdb's table has in-frame clones only and misses some. Its table records tens of thousands of clones. Per the germline V gene, CDR1 is SGHRS and CDR2 is YFSETQ. The V gene end was trimmed by 4 bases and the J gene end by 0 bases; junction bases not matched to a gene: 6. CDR3 length: 15 residues. Source material: blood buffy coat. This rearrangement joins TRBV5-1 to TRBJ1-1; TRBD1 agrees at 7 bases. This TCR was sampled from a woman aged 18 to 75 with a cervical HPV16 infection that either progressed to CIN3+ or cleared (not recorded which). The covered CDR3 bases are TGCGCCAGCAGCGCGGGACAGAGGATGAACACTGAA. Translated, it gives CASSAGQRMNTE. In full, the CDR3 is CASSAGQRMNTEAFF.